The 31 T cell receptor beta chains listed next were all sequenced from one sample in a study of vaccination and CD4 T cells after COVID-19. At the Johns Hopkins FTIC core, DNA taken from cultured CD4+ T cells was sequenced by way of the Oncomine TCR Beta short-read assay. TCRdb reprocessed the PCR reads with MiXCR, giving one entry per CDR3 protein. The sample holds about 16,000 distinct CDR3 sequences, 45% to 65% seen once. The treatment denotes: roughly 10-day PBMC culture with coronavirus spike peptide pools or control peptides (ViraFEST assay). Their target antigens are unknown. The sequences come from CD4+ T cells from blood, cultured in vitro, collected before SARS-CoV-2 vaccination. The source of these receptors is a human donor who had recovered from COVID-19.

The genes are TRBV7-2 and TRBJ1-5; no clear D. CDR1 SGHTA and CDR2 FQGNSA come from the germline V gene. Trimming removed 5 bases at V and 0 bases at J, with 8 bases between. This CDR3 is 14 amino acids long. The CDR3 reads CASSPGYSNQPQHF. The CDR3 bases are TGTGCCAGCAGCCCCGGTTATAGCAATCAGCCCCAGCATTTT.

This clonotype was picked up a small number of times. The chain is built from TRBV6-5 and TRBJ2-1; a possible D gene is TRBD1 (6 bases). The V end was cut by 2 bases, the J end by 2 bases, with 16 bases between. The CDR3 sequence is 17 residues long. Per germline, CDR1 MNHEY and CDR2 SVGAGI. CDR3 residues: CASSYMASRGAYNEQFF. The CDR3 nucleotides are TGTGCCAGCAGTTACATGGCTTCCAGGGGCGCCTACAATGAGCAGTTCTTC.

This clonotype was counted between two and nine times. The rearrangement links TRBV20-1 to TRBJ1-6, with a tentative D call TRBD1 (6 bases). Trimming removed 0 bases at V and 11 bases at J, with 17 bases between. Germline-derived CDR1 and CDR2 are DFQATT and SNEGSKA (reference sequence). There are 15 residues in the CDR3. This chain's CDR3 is CSARDPQGPSAPLHF. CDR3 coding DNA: TGCAGTGCTAGAGATCCACAGGGCCCCTCTGCACCCCTCCACTTT.

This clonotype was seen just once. CDR3 in DNA: TGTGCCAGCAGTTTATCCGGACCGCGTCTCTATGGCTACACCTTC. This sequence encodes CASSLSGPRLYGYTF. The chain has TRBV28 and TRBJ1-2; D call uncertain. The CDR3 length is 15 residues. From germline, CDR1 is MDHEN and CDR2 SYDVKM. Deletions cut 1 base from V and 4 bases from J, with 13 bases between.

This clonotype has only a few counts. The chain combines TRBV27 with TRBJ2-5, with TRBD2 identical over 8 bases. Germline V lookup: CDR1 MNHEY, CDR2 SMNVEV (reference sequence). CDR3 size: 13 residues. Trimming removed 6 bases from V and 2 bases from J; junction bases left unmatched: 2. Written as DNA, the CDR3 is TGTGCCAGCAGGACTAGCGCTCAAGAGACCCAGTACTTC. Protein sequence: CASRTSAQETQYF.

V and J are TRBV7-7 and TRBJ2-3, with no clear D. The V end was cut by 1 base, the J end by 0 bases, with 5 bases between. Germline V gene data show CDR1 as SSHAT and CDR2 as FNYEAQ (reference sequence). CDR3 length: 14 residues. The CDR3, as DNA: TGTGCCAGCAGCTTAGGACTTAGCACAGATACGCAGTATTTT. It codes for CASSLGLSTDTQYF.

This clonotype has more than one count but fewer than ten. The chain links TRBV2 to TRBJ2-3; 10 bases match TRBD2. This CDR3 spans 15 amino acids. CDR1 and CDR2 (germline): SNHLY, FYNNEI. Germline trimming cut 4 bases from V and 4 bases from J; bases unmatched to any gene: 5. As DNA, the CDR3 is TGTGCCAGCAGTGTTGAGCGGGAGGGCTCAGATACGCAGTATTTT. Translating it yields CASSVEREGSDTQYF.

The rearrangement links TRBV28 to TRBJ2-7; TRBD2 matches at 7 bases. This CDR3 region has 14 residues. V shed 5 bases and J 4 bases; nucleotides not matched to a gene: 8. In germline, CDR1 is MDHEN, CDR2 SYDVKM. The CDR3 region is CASSPTRLAYEQYF. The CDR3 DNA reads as TGTGCCAGCAGTCCGACCCGACTAGCATACGAGCAGTACTTC.

The CDR3, as DNA: TGTGCCATCAGTGTTCCAGACGAGGGCTACACCTTC. Amino acids: CAISVPDEGYTF. The V and J genes are TRBV10-3 and TRBJ1-2; D not certain. V was shortened by 4 bases and J by 8 bases, with 11 bases between the two germline ends. CDR1 is ENHRY, CDR2 SYGVKD, per germline. CDR3 length: 12 residues.

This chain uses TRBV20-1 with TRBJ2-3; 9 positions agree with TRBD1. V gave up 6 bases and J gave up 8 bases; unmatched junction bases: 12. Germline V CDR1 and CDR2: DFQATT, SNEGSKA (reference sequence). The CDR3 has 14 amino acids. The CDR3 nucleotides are TGCAGTGCCCCCGGGACAGGGCGGGTTCGTACGCAGTATTTT. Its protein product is CSAPGTGRVRTQYF.

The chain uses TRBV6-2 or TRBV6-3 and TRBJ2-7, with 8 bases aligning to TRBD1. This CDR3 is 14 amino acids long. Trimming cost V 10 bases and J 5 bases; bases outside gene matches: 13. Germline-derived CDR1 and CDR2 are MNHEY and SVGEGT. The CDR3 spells CAIQPGQEVHEQYF. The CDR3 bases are TGTGCCATCCAACCGGGACAGGAGGTACACGAGCAGTACTTC.

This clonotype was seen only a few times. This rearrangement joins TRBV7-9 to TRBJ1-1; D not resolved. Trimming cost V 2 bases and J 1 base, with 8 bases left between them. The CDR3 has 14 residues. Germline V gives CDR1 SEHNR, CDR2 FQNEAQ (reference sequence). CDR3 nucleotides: TGTGCCAGCAGCTTACTCACGGGGAACACTGAAGCTTTCTTT. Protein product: CASSLLTGNTEAFF.

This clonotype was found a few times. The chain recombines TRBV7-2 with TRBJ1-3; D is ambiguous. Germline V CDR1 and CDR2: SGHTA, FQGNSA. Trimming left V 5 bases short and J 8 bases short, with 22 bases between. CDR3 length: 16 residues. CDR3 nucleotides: TGTGCCAGCAGCCAGGCCCCGACTTACGAAGGAGACACCATATATTTT. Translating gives CASSQAPTYEGDTIYF.

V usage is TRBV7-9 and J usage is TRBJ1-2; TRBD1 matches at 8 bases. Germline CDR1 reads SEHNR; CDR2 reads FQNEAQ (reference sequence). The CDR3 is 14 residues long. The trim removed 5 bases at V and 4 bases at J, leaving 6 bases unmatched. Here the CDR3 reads CASSPRTGLYGYTF. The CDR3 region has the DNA TGTGCCAGCAGCCCGCGGACAGGGCTCTATGGCTACACCTTC.

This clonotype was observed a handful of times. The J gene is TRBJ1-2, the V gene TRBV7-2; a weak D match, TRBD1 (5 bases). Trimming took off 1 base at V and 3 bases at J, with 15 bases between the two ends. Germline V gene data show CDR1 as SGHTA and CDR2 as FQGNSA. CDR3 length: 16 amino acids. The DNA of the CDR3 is TGTGCCAGCAGCTTAGACGGGACCGGTGAATACTATGGCTACACCTTC. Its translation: CASSLDGTGEYYGYTF.

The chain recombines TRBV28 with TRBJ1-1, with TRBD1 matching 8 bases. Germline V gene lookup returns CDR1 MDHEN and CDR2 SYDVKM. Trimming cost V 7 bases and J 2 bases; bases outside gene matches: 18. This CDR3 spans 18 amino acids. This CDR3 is CASIPGQAYFRVNTEAFF. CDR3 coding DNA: TGTGCCAGCATACCGGGACAGGCTTATTTTCGGGTAAACACTGAAGCTTTCTTT.

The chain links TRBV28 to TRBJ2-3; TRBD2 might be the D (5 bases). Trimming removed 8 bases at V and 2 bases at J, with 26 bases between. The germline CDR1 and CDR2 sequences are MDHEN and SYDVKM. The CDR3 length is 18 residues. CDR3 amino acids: CASRRLKGSGVTTDTQYF. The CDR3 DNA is TGTGCCAGCCGTCGATTAAAAGGGAGTGGGGTTACCACAGATACGCAGTATTTT.

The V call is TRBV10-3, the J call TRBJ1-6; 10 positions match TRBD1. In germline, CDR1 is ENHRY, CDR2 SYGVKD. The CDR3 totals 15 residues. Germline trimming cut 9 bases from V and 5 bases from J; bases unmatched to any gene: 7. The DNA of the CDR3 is TGTGCCATTAAATCCGGGACAGGGGATAATTCACCCCTCCACTTT. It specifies CAIKSGTGDNSPLHF.

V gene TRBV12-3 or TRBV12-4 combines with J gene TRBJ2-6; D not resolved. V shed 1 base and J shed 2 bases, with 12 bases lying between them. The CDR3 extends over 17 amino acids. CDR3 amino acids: CASSLGGISAGANVLTF. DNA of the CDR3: TGTGCCAGCAGTTTAGGTGGCATCTCAGCTGGGGCCAACGTCCTGACTTTC.

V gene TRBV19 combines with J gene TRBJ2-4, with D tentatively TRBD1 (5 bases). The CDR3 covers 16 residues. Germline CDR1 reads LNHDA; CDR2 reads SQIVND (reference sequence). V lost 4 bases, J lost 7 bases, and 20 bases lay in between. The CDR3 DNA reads TGTGCCAGTAGTACCCTCGTCGGGCAGGGAAGTAACATTCAGTACTTC. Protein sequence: CASSTLVGQGSNIQYF.

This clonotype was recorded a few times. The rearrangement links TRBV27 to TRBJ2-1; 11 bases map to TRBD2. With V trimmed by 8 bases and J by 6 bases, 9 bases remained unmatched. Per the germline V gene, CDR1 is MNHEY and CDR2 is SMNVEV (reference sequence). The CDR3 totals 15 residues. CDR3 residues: CASRLAGGPSNEQFF. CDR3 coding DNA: TGTGCCAGCCGATTAGCGGGAGGGCCCTCCAATGAGCAGTTCTTC.

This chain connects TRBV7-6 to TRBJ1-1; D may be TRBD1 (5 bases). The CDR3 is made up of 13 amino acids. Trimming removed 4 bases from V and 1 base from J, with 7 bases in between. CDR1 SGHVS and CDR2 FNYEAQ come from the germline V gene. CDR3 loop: CASSSGPNTEAFF. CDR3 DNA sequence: TGTGCCAGCAGCTCGGGACCGAACACTGAAGCTTTCTTT.

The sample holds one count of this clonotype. The CDR3 is CASSQVYSRVRSEETQYF. The CDR3 nucleotides are TGCGCCAGCAGCCAAGTCTACTCCCGAGTCCGGTCGGAAGAGACCCAGTACTTC. This chain joins TRBV4-1 and TRBJ2-5, with D unresolved. V gave up 1 base and J gave up 3 bases, with 21 bases separating them. CDR1 is MGHRA and CDR2 is YSYEKL in the germline V gene. CDR3 length: 18 amino acids.

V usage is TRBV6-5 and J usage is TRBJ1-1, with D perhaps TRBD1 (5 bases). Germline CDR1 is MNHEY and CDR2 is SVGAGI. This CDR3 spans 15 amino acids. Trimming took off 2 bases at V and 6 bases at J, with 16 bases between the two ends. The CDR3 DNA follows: TGTGCCAGCAGTTACACGGGGCGGGGGATCGCTGAAGCTTTCTTT. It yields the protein CASSYTGRGIAEAFF.

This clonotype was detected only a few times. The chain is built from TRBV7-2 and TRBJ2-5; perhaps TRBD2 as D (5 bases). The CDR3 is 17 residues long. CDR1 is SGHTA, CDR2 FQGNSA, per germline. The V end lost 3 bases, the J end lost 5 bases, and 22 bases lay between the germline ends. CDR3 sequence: CASSFSWRPLRGETQYF. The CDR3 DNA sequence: TGTGCCAGCAGCTTTTCCTGGCGGCCCCTGAGAGGGGAGACCCAGTACTTC.

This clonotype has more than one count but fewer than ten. The CDR3 DNA follows: TGTGCCACCACTCCTAGCGGTACTAGCACAGATACGCAGTATTTT. Protein: CATTPSGTSTDTQYF. The chain links TRBV15 to TRBJ2-3; 7 bases are a match to TRBD2. Per the germline V gene, CDR1 is LNHNV and CDR2 is YYDKDF (reference sequence). Trimming removed 7 bases from V and 0 bases from J; junction bases left unmatched: 7. The CDR3 runs 15 residues.

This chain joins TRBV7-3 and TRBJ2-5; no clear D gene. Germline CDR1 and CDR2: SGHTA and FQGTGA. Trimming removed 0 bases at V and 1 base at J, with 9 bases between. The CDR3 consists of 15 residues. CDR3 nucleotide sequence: TGTGCCAGCAGCTTAACAGGCCTTCCCCAAGAGACCCAGTACTTC. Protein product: CASSLTGLPQETQYF.

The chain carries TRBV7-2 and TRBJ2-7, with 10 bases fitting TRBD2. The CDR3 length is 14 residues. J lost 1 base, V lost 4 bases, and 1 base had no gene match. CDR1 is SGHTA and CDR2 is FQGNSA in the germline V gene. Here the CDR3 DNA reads TGTGCCAGCAGCTGGACTAGCGGATCCTACGAGCAGTACTTC. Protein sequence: CASSWTSGSYEQYF.

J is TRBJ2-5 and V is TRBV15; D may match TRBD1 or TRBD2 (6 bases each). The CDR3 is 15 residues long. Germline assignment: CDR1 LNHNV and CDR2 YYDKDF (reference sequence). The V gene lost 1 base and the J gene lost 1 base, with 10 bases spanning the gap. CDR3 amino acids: CATSRGGAGQETQYF. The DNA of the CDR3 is TGTGCCACCAGCAGAGGGGGGGCAGGCCAAGAGACCCAGTACTTC.

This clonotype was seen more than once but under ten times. The CDR3 nucleotides are TGCAGTGCCACAGGACGAGGGGTCGGCAATCAGCCCCAGCATTTT. Amino acid sequence: CSATGRGVGNQPQHF. The V gene is TRBV20-1, the J gene TRBJ1-5, with D possibly TRBD1 on 5 matching bases. V was trimmed by 6 bases and J by 2 bases, leaving 17 bases between them. This CDR3 is built from 15 residues. Germline V gene data show CDR1 as DFQATT and CDR2 as SNEGSKA (reference sequence).

The CDR3 sequence: CAWRGGRQLFGYTF. As DNA, the CDR3 is TGTGCCTGGAGGGGGGGACGGCAACTATTTGGCTACACCTTC. The chain couples TRBV30 to TRBJ1-2; a weak D match, TRBD1 (5 bases). The CDR3 covers 14 residues. CDR1 is GTSNPN and CDR2 is SVGIG in the germline V gene (reference sequence). Trimming shortened V by 3 bases and J by 7 bases, and 18 bases separated the two germline ends.